This entry concerns a single T cell receptor beta chain. Original processing notes: Amplified reference gene primers provided the basis for estimating nucleated cell counts. Measured with immunoSEQ multiplex PCR; TCRdb has only the in-frame clones, and not every one. V and J calls and clone size follow that table, whereas D and trimming were derived from the DNA. The profile covers 100,000 or so clones, with around 81% appearing a single time and less than 45% taken by the ten largest. After removal of 6 bases from V and 3 bases from J, the junction contained 6 bases not matched to a gene. CDR3 length: 13 amino acids. From germline, CDR1 is SQVTM and CDR2 ANQGSEA. This entry comes from a study of blood T cell repertoires in COVID-19.

Sequencing input: peripheral blood. This sequence originates from a man older than 75 with acute or convalescent COVID-19. V gene TRBV29-1 combines with J gene TRBJ2-7; 9 nucleotides align to TRBD2. CDR3: CSVLLAGVYEQYF. Here the CDR3 DNA reads TGCAGCGTATTGTTAGCGGGAGTCTACGAGCAGTACTTC.